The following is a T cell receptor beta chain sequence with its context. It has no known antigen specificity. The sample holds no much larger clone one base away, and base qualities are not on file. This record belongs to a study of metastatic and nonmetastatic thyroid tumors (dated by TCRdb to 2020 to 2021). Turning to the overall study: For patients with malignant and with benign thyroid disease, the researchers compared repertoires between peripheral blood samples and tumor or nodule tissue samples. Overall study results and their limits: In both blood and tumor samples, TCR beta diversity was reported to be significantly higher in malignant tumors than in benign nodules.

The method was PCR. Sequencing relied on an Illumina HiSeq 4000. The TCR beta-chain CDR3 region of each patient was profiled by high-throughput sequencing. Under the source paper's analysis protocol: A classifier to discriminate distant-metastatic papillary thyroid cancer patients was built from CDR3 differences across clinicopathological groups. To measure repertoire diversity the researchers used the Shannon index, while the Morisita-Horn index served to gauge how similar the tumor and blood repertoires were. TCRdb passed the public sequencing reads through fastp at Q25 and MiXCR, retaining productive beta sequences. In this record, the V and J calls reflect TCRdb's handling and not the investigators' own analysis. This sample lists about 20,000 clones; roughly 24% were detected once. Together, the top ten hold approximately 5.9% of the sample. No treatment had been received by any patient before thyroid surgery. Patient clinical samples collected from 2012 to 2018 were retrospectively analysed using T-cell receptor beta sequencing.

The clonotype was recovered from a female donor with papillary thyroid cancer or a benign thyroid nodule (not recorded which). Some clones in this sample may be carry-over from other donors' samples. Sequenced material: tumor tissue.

This receptor has the CDR3 CASSIRQYNEQFF. The bases read TGCGCCAGCAGCATAAGACAGTACAATGAGCAGTTCTTC. The chain employs TRBV5-1 and TRBJ2-1; TRBD1 is a weak D gene call, 5 bases matching. V and J are truncated by 4 bases and 4 bases respectively, leaving an intervening sequence of 9 bases. There are 13 amino acids in the CDR3, from cysteine to phenylalanine inclusive. CDR3 DNA is the only sequence kept; it has 39 bases, read in frame from the first base. The germline V gene yields SGHRS for CDR1 and YFSETQ for CDR2.